The 25 T cell receptor beta chains given below trace back to one sample, sequenced in a study of T cell repertoires in ileal Crohn's disease. Clones were sequenced by immunoSEQ multiplex PCR, and TCRdb holds only the in-frame ones, with some missing. The sample comprises roughly 7,900 clones, roughly 92% of which are singletons, and 1.6% rests with the top ten. The sequencing sample was made of ileal tissue. These receptor sequences come from an adult with Crohn's disease.

This sequence joins TRBV5-1 and TRBJ1-1, with D possibly TRBD1 on 5 matching bases. The V gene's germline CDR1 is SGHRS and CDR2 YFSETQ. V was clipped by 0 bases and J by 6 bases, with 9 bases between them. This CDR3 spans 13 amino acids. CDR3 DNA: TGCGCCAGCAGCTTGGAGGGGTGGGCTGAAGCTTTCTTT. It specifies CASSLEGWAEAFF.

The rearrangement links TRBV4-1 to TRBJ1-2; D remains ambiguous. The CDR3 is 15 amino acids. Trimming pared 0 bases from V and 3 bases from J, leaving 11 bases between. The germline CDR1 and CDR2 sequences are MGHRA and YSYEKL. This CDR3 is CASSQENGRYYGYTF. Here the CDR3 DNA reads TGCGCCAGCAGCCAAGAAAATGGCAGGTACTATGGCTACACCTTC.

V gene TRBV6-5 combines with J gene TRBJ2-2; TRBD1 aligns across 7 bases. The CDR3 consists of 14 residues. Looked up from germline, CDR1 is MNHEY and CDR2 is SVGAGI. V shed 5 bases and J 4 bases; nucleotides not matched to a gene: 4. For the CDR3, the DNA is TGTGCCAGCAGTCCAGGGGGAAGCACCGGGGAGCTGTTTTTT. Translation: CASSPGGSTGELFF.

The CDR3 here is CASSRIGTDYGYTF. DNA of the CDR3: TGTGCCAGCAGCCGAATTGGGACAGACTATGGCTACACCTTC. The rearrangement joins TRBV11-2 to TRBJ1-2, with 7 bases lining up with TRBD1. This CDR3 has 14 residues. The germline CDR1 and CDR2 sequences are SGHAT and FQNNGV. Trimming removed 5 bases from V and 3 bases from J; junction bases left unmatched: 6.

The rearrangement uses TRBV6-1 and TRBJ2-5; TRBD2 matches 13 bases. V dropped 4 bases and J dropped 2; count of bases not matched to a gene: 1. The V gene's germline CDR1 is MNHNS and CDR2 SASEGT. The CDR3 sequence is 15 residues long. CDR3 residues: CASSGGLAGQETQYF. In DNA, the CDR3 is TGTGCCAGCAGTGGGGGACTAGCGGGACAAGAGACCCAGTACTTC.

The chain carries TRBV11-2 and TRBJ2-1; a possible D gene is TRBD2 (6 bases). CDR1 is SGHAT, CDR2 FQNNGV, per germline. V lost 3 bases to trimming and J lost 9 bases, with 18 bases between them. The CDR3 is 15 residues long. The CDR3 region is CASSFRENLLGEQFF. CDR3 DNA: TGTGCCAGCAGCTTCCGGGAGAATCTCCTGGGTGAGCAGTTCTTC.

The chain links TRBV5-1 to TRBJ2-1; D uncertain. Germline CDR1 reads SGHRS; CDR2 reads YFSETQ. This CDR3 comprises 13 residues. The V end lost 3 bases, the J end lost 7 bases, and 11 bases lay between the germline ends. CDR3 region: CASSSTPSNEQFF. CDR3 sequence (DNA): TGCGCCAGCAGCTCGACTCCTTCGAATGAGCAGTTCTTC.

The chain recombines TRBV30 with TRBJ1-2; D is unresolved. V was clipped by 0 bases and J by 3 bases, with 11 bases between them. Germline CDR1 and CDR2: GTSNPN and SVGIG (reference sequence). This CDR3 contains 14 residues. CDR3 nucleotides: TGTGCCTGGAGTGTAAGGAGGACGGACTATGGCTACACCTTC. Amino acid sequence: CAWSVRRTDYGYTF.

The chain joins TRBV5-8 to TRBJ1-2; D is undetermined. CDR3 size: 14 residues. The germline V gene has CDR1 SGHTS and CDR2 YDEGEE. V gave up 6 bases and J gave up 4 bases, with 16 bases separating them. The CDR3 DNA follows: TGTGCCAGCACTTCTACGACACATCGCTATGGCTACACCTTC. Translated: CASTSTTHRYGYTF.

The rearrangement uses TRBV4-1 and TRBJ2-2, with a tentative D call TRBD2 (6 bases). This CDR3 is 16 amino acids long. Germline V CDR1 and CDR2: MGHRA, YSYEKL. V lost 2 bases to trimming and J lost 0 bases, with 10 bases between them. The CDR3 DNA sequence: TGCGCCAGCAGCCAACGGGGGACTGCGAACACCGGGGAGCTGTTTTTT. The encoded protein is CASSQRGTANTGELFF.

This clone occurred once. J is TRBJ2-3 and V is TRBV7-3; the match to TRBD2 covers 10 bases. V lost 5 bases, J lost 5 bases, and 10 bases stayed unmatched. Germline V lookup: CDR1 SGHTA, CDR2 FQGTGA. The CDR3 length is 16 residues. DNA for the CDR3: TGTGCCAGCAGCCCCTTAGCGGGAGGCCGAGGAGATACGCAGTATTTT. This encodes CASSPLAGGRGDTQYF.

This chain uses TRBV7-8 with TRBJ1-5; 7 bases match TRBD1. The CDR3 runs 16 residues. Germline lookup yields CDR1 SGHVS and CDR2 FQNEAQ. J gave up 0 bases and V 5 bases, and 7 bases lay outside the gene matches. The CDR3 DNA sequence: TGTGCCAGCAGCCAGGGGGAGGCTAATAGCAATCAGCCCCAGCATTTT. Protein product: CASSQGEANSNQPQHF. Full variable domain (missing parts from reference TRBV7-8 and TRBJ1-5): GAGVSQSPRYKVAKRGQDVALRCDPISGHVSLFWYQQALGQGPEFLTYFQNEAQLDKSGLPSDRFFAERPEGSVSTLKIQRTQQEDSAVYLCASSQGEANSNQPQHFGDGTRLSIL.

J is TRBJ1-2 and V is TRBV18, with a weak D call TRBD1 (5 bases). The CDR3 spans 14 residues. Germline assignment: CDR1 KGHSH and CDR2 LQKENI. V shed 6 bases and J shed 4 bases, with 15 bases lying between them. CDR3 DNA sequence: TGTGCCAGCTCCCACTTTGACAGAGGCTATGGCTACACCTTC. Translation: CASSHFDRGYGYTF.

The chain is built from TRBV25-1 and TRBJ1-1; 8 bases fit TRBD1. V shed 6 bases and J 1 base; nucleotides not matched to a gene: 1. This CDR3 is 13 amino acids long. The V gene's germline CDR1 is MGHDK and CDR2 SYGVNS. Here the CDR3 DNA reads TGTGCCAGCAGCGGACAGGGGAACACTGAAGCTTTCTTT. This sequence encodes CASSGQGNTEAFF.

This chain connects TRBV19 to TRBJ1-2; the D is unclear. This CDR3 contains 12 residues. Trimming left V 0 bases short and J 13 bases short, with 12 bases between. Germline V gene data show CDR1 as LNHDA and CDR2 as SQIVND (reference sequence). CDR3 coding DNA: TGTGCCAGTAGTATAGATCGGAGAAACTTCACCTTC. It encodes CASSIDRRNFTF.

The rearrangement uses TRBV30 and TRBJ2-1, with 7 bases aligning to TRBD1. J was trimmed by 2 bases and V by 0 bases; bases with no gene match: 4. Germline CDR1 reads GTSNPN; CDR2 reads SVGIG (reference sequence). CDR3 length: 15 residues. This chain's CDR3 is CAWSVRGQTYNEQFF. Written as DNA, the CDR3 is TGTGCCTGGAGTGTTAGGGGACAGACCTACAATGAGCAGTTCTTC.

This CDR3 is CASSSGLAGFNEQFF. CDR3 nucleotide sequence: TGTGCCAGCAGCTCCGGTCTAGCGGGATTCAATGAGCAGTTCTTC. The chain combines TRBV7-6 with TRBJ2-1, with 9 bases aligning to TRBD2. With V trimmed by 4 bases and J by 6 bases, 7 bases remained unmatched. The CDR3 is 15 amino acids. CDR1 is SGHVS and CDR2 is FNYEAQ in the germline V gene.

The rearrangement links TRBV6-5 to TRBJ1-1, with 9 bases matching TRBD1. Trimming took 7 bases from V and 5 from J; bases not matched to a gene: 8. Germline CDR1 and CDR2: MNHEY and SVGAGI. The CDR3 consists of 14 residues. The DNA for the CDR3 is TGTGCCAGCAATACCAACAGGGGGCGGACTGAAGCTTTCTTT. This codes for CASNTNRGRTEAFF.

The genes are TRBV6-6 and TRBJ2-3; TRBD2 agrees at 7 bases. Trimming took 2 bases from V and 1 from J; bases not matched to a gene: 3. Looked up from germline, CDR1 is MNHNY and CDR2 is SVGAGI (reference sequence). This CDR3 has 15 residues. CDR3 in DNA: TGTGCCAGCAGTTACGGCGGGAGCGGCACAGATACGCAGTATTTT. As protein: CASSYGGSGTDTQYF.

Of note for this clone: One end of the junction varies from germline; a read error may be responsible. This sample also contains other DNA sequences that code for the same CDR3. The rearrangement uses TRBV7-8 and TRBJ2-6; TRBD1 agrees at 10 bases. From germline, CDR1 is SGHVS and CDR2 FQNEAQ. This CDR3 has 18 amino acids. This CDR3 is CASSPKLGQGSGANVLTF. CDR3 in DNA: TGTGCCAGCAGCCCAAAACTGGGACAGGGGTCTGGGGCCAACGTCCTGACCTTC.

The chain has TRBV28 and TRBJ1-5; D might be TRBD1 (5 bases). The CDR3 contains 14 residues. Trimming stripped 6 bases from V and 4 bases from J, with 13 bases between. Germline CDR1 reads MDHEN; CDR2 reads SYDVKM. CDR3 protein: CASSGGRLNQPQHF. DNA for the CDR3: TGTGCCAGCAGCGGGGGACGGTTGAATCAGCCCCAGCATTTT.

This clone was recorded once. The chain recombines TRBV10-3 with TRBJ2-2; 10 nucleotides agree with TRBD2. CDR3 length: 16 amino acids. Germline assignment: CDR1 ENHRY and CDR2 SYGVKD. V shed 3 bases and J 6 bases; nucleotides not matched to a gene: 7. CDR3 nucleotide sequence: TGTGCCATCAGTGACCGTCTAGCGGGAGTTGCCGGGGAGCTGTTTTTT. This sequence encodes CAISDRLAGVAGELFF.

This clone was seen only once. This chain joins TRBV6-6 and TRBJ2-3, with D possibly matching TRBD1 (5 bases). This CDR3 is 13 amino acids long. The germline CDR1 and CDR2 sequences are MNHNY and SVGAGI (reference sequence). Trimming took 8 bases from V and 0 from J, leaving 9 bases between them. CDR3 sequence reads: CASGHSSTDTQYF. The CDR3 DNA follows: TGTGCCAGCGGACACTCCAGCACAGATACGCAGTATTTT.

The V call is TRBV5-1, the J call TRBJ2-6, with 9 bases identical to TRBD1. V lost 4 bases to trimming and J lost 0 bases; unmatched junction nucleotides: 11. This CDR3 spans 19 amino acids. In germline, CDR1 is SGHRS, CDR2 YFSETQ. The CDR3 sequence is CASSHGQGIWGSGANVLTF. For the CDR3, the DNA is TGCGCCAGCAGCCACGGACAGGGGATTTGGGGCTCTGGGGCCAACGTCCTGACTTTC.

This clone is a singleton in its sample. This chain links TRBV11-1 with TRBJ2-2; D is perhaps TRBD2 (5 bases). This CDR3 has 16 residues. Between the trimmed V and J ends, which lost 2 bases and 4 bases, there was a span of 14 bases. Germline-derived CDR1 and CDR2 are SGHAT and FQDESV (reference sequence). The CDR3 DNA sequence: TGTGCCAGCAGCTTATCGAGCGGTCGGACCACCGGGGAGCTGTTTTTT. Residues: CASSLSSGRTTGELFF.